This is a list of T cell receptor beta chains from one sample in a study of T cells in Graves' hyperthyroidism and ophthalmopathy. TCRdb processed the multiplex PCR reads anew with MiXCR; each CDR3 protein has one entry. The profile shows roughly 250,000 distinct CDR3 sequences, 13% to 15% of them singletons. The material sequenced was blood. The receptors originated from a woman aged 40 to 50 with Graves' hyperthyroidism that later progressed to Graves' ophthalmopathy. Both conserved end residues are part of each CDR3. A D gene is named only where the DNA matches it firmly. The size field is filled for only some rows; it gives once, few, many or a size class.

j_gene: TRBJ2-7; d_gene: -; v_gene: TRBV19; abundance: -; CDR3aa: CASSYNRDSRREQYF; CDR3nt: TGTGCCAGTAGTTATAACCGGGACTCCCGCCGTGAGCAGTACTTC
j_gene: TRBJ1-3; d_gene: -; v_gene: TRBV15; abundance: many; CDR3aa: CATSRDRTGNTIYF; CDR3nt: TGTGCCACCAGCAGAGACAGGACGGGAAACACCATATATTTT
j_gene: TRBJ1-2; d_gene: -; v_gene: TRBV12-3/TRBV12-4; abundance: many; CDR3aa: CASSRGPRMGNYGYTF; CDR3nt: TGTGCCAGCTCTCGGGGCCCGAGGATGGGGAACTATGGCTACACCTTC
j_gene: TRBJ2-1; d_gene: -; v_gene: TRBV14; abundance: many; CDR3aa: CASTPGRSHYNEQFF; CDR3nt: TGTGCCAGCACCCCGGGTAGGTCCCACTACAATGAGCAGTTCTTC
j_gene: TRBJ2-7; d_gene: TRBD1; v_gene: TRBV28; abundance: many; CDR3aa: CASRIGGQAYEQYF; CDR3nt: TGTGCCAGCAGGATCGGGGGACAGGCTTACGAGCAGTACTTC
j_gene: TRBJ2-1; d_gene: TRBD2; v_gene: TRBV20-1; abundance: many; CDR3aa: CSASGRADEQFF; CDR3nt: TGCAGTGCTAGCGGGAGGGCCGATGAGCAGTTCTTC
j_gene: TRBJ2-1; d_gene: -; v_gene: TRBV5-1; abundance: many; CDR3aa: CASSLWVNEQFF; CDR3nt: TGCGCCAGCAGCTTGTGGGTCAATGAGCAGTTCTTC
j_gene: TRBJ2-5; d_gene: -; v_gene: TRBV20-1; abundance: few; CDR3aa: CSVQRGRRVQETQYF; CDR3nt: TGCAGTGTCCAGAGAGGTCGGCGGGTACAAGAGACCCAGTACTTC
j_gene: TRBJ2-7; d_gene: -; v_gene: TRBV11-2; abundance: few; CDR3aa: CASSLEYRSCEQHF; CDR3nt: TGTGCCAGCAGCTTAGAGTATAGATCCTGCGAGCAGCACTTC
j_gene: TRBJ1-2; d_gene: TRBD1; v_gene: TRBV2; abundance: few; CDR3aa: CASSVGTGHYGYTF; CDR3nt: TGTGCCAGCAGTGTGGGGACAGGGCACTATGGCTACACCTTC
j_gene: TRBJ2-6; d_gene: TRBD1; v_gene: TRBV6-1; abundance: many; CDR3aa: CATRTGGSGANVLTF; CDR3nt: TGTGCCACCCGGACAGGCGGTTCTGGGGCCAACGTCCTGACTTTC
j_gene: TRBJ2-7; d_gene: -; v_gene: TRBV27; abundance: many; CDR3aa: CASSFLGAGRYEQYF; CDR3nt: TGTGCCAGCAGTTTTTTGGGGGCGGGGAGGTACGAGCAGTACTTC
j_gene: TRBJ2-5; d_gene: -; v_gene: TRBV6-2/TRBV6-3; abundance: -; CDR3aa: CASSHSTRDPYVTQYF; CDR3nt: TGTGCCAGCAGCCACAGCACACGAGACCCTTACGTGACCCAGTACTTC
j_gene: TRBJ1-5; d_gene: -; v_gene: TRBV6-1; abundance: many; CDR3aa: CASSSNMGQPQHF; CDR3nt: TGTGCCAGCAGCTCAAACATGGGACAGCCCCAGCATTTT
j_gene: TRBJ1-6; d_gene: -; v_gene: TRBV20-1; abundance: many; CDR3aa: CSARVPGNSPLHF; CDR3nt: TGCAGTGCTAGAGTCCCAGGAAATTCACCCCTCCACTTT
j_gene: TRBJ1-1; d_gene: -; v_gene: TRBV7-3; abundance: -; CDR3aa: CASSLNGQIPTEAFF; CDR3nt: TGTGCCAGCAGCTTGAACGGACAGATTCCCACTGAAGCTTTCTTT
j_gene: TRBJ2-1; d_gene: -; v_gene: TRBV7-8; abundance: many; CDR3aa: CASSLVGGDEQFF; CDR3nt: TGTGCCAGCAGCTTAGTAGGTGGAGATGAGCAGTTCTTC
j_gene: TRBJ2-7; d_gene: -; v_gene: TRBV11-1; abundance: many; CDR3aa: CASSRSEDEQYF; CDR3nt: TGTGCCAGCAGCCGATCCGAGGACGAGCAGTACTTC
j_gene: TRBJ2-2; d_gene: -; v_gene: TRBV27; abundance: many; CDR3aa: CASKGGTGNTGELFF; CDR3nt: TGTGCCAGCAAGGGCGGAACAGGGAACACCGGGGAGCTGTTTTTT
j_gene: TRBJ2-7; d_gene: TRBD1; v_gene: TRBV12-3/TRBV12-4; abundance: many; CDR3aa: CASSLVGTGSHEQYF; CDR3nt: TGTGCCAGCAGTTTAGTTGGGACAGGGTCCCACGAGCAGTACTTC
j_gene: TRBJ2-5; d_gene: -; v_gene: TRBV9; abundance: -; CDR3aa: CASSLSLSGTGKETQYF; CDR3nt: TGTGCCAGCAGCCTCTCCCTTTCCGGGACGGGCAAAGAGACCCAGTACTTC
j_gene: TRBJ2-4; d_gene: -; v_gene: TRBV7-3; abundance: -; CDR3aa: CASSLSGGGNIQYF; CDR3nt: TGTGCCAGCAGCTTATCAGGGGGGGGAAACATTCAGTACTTC
j_gene: TRBJ2-1; d_gene: TRBD2; v_gene: TRBV28; abundance: many; CDR3aa: CASSFYTSAYNEQFF; CDR3nt: TGTGCCAGCAGTTTTTATACTAGCGCCTACAATGAGCAGTTCTTC
j_gene: TRBJ2-1; d_gene: -; v_gene: TRBV10-3; abundance: many; CDR3aa: CAISETNEQFF; CDR3nt: TGTGCCATCAGTGAAACCAATGAGCAGTTCTTC
j_gene: TRBJ1-5; d_gene: -; v_gene: TRBV15; abundance: many; CDR3aa: CATSRRGGNQPQHF; CDR3nt: TGTGCCACCAGCAGACGAGGAGGGAATCAGCCCCAGCATTTT
j_gene: TRBJ2-7; d_gene: TRBD1; v_gene: TRBV6-1; abundance: many; CDR3aa: CASSPGTGVREQYF; CDR3nt: TGTGCCAGCAGTCCCGGGACAGGGGTTCGCGAGCAGTACTTC
j_gene: TRBJ2-2; d_gene: TRBD1; v_gene: TRBV28; abundance: many; CDR3aa: CASRVTGGFGELFF; CDR3nt: TGTGCCAGCAGAGTGACAGGGGGCTTCGGGGAGCTGTTTTTT
j_gene: TRBJ2-2; d_gene: -; v_gene: TRBV5-1; abundance: many; CDR3aa: CASYQRGRGTGELFF; CDR3nt: TGCGCCAGCTACCAGAGGGGTCGGGGCACCGGGGAGCTGTTTTTT
j_gene: TRBJ1-2; d_gene: -; v_gene: TRBV3-1; abundance: -; CDR3aa: CASSQAGASGANGYTF; CDR3nt: TGTGCCAGCAGCCAAGCCGGGGCATCAGGGGCTAATGGCTACACCTTC
j_gene: TRBJ1-5; d_gene: TRBD1; v_gene: TRBV28; abundance: many; CDR3aa: CASSSTLDREQTFSNQPQHF; CDR3nt: TGTGCCAGCAGTTCTACCCTGGACAGGGAACAAACTTTTAGCAATCAGCCCCAGCATTTT
j_gene: TRBJ1-5; d_gene: -; v_gene: TRBV20-1; abundance: few; CDR3aa: CSARGPLDSNQPQHF; CDR3nt: TGCAGTGCTAGAGGCCCACTGGATAGCAATCAGCCCCAGCATTTT
j_gene: TRBJ2-7; d_gene: -; v_gene: TRBV28; abundance: many; CDR3aa: CASSPQTYEQYF; CDR3nt: TGTGCCAGCAGTCCTCAGACCTACGAGCAGTACTTC
j_gene: TRBJ2-7; d_gene: -; v_gene: TRBV20-1; abundance: few; CDR3aa: CSARPGSSYEQYF; CDR3nt: TGCAGTGCTAGACCCGGGTCTTCCTACGAGCAGTACTTC
j_gene: TRBJ1-5; d_gene: -; v_gene: TRBV7-3; abundance: few; CDR3aa: CASNLQPNQPQHF; CDR3nt: TGTGCCAGCAACTTACAGCCCAATCAGCCCCAGCATTTT
j_gene: TRBJ2-1; d_gene: TRBD2; v_gene: TRBV28; abundance: many; CDR3aa: CASSSRLAGVAGNEQFF; CDR3nt: TGTGCCAGCAGTTCCCGACTAGCGGGAGTAGCTGGTAATGAGCAGTTCTTC